The next 20 T cell receptor beta chains were all read from a single sample in a study of CD8 T cells in Susac syndrome (dated by TCRdb to the late 2010s). Library construction relied on the immunoSEQ multiplex PCR assay. RNA was extracted using the RNeasy kit, and roughly 0.5 to 1 microgram was reverse transcribed with random hexamers. Using fastp at Q25 and MiXCR, TCRdb reprocessed the public reads and kept productive beta chains. Rows matching on CDR3 protein sequence are summarized as one entry with the most common DNA and genes. This sample has some 150,000 distinct CDR3 sequences in its table, and 94% of those were observed once. The ten largest clones take up more than 0.065% of the sample. The sequenced material came from CD4+ T cells from PBMCs. The source is a human donor in good health.

The V gene is TRBV12-5, the J gene TRBJ1-2, with 8 nucleotides matching TRBD1. The germline gives CDR1 LGHNT, CDR2 FRNRAP. Unmatched junction bases numbered 9, after V lost 2 bases and J lost 4 bases. The CDR3 runs 16 residues. Written as DNA, the CDR3 is TGTGCTAGTGGTTTGACGGCCGTGGGGACAGGCTATGGCTACACCTTC. It is translated as CASGLTAVGTGYGYTF.

V is TRBV20-1 and J is TRBJ2-7; TRBD2 matches 7 bases. Germline V CDR1 and CDR2: DFQATT, SNEGSKA (reference sequence). V dropped 1 base and J dropped 11; count of bases not matched to a gene: 11. The CDR3 loop spans 13 amino acids. This CDR3 is CSARGGGSRREYF. CDR3 bases: TGCAGTGCTAGAGGGGGGGGATCAAGGCGAGAGTACTTC.

The chain joins TRBV28 to TRBJ2-6; D is perhaps TRBD1 (6 bases). CDR1 is MDHEN and CDR2 is SYDVKM in the germline V gene. The CDR3 sequence is 15 residues long. V was pared by 5 bases and J by 2 bases, with 10 bases between. CDR3 sequence (DNA): TGTGCCAGCAGTATTCCAGGGGCTGGGGCCAACGTCCTGACTTTC. Encoded protein: CASSIPGAGANVLTF.

In its sample, this clonotype was seen once. The chain recombines TRBV18 with TRBJ2-2, with D hard to call. Germline V gene sequence: CDR1 KGHSH, CDR2 LQKENI. Trimming pared 0 bases from V and 6 bases from J, leaving 20 bases between. This CDR3 region has 18 residues. The CDR3 DNA reads as TGTGCCAGCTCACCACCGGTTCATGGTCCGGGCGGAGCCGGGGAGCTGTTTTTT. Its translation: CASSPPVHGPGGAGELFF.

The chain recombines TRBV3-1 with TRBJ1-5, with D possibly matching TRBD1 (6 bases). The CDR3 covers 17 residues. V was shortened by 3 bases and J by 0 bases, with 15 bases between the two germline ends. Germline CDR1 is LGHDT and CDR2 is YNNKEL (reference sequence). The chain's CDR3 is CASSQSQGIDSNQPQHF. The CDR3 DNA is TGTGCCAGCAGCCAGTCGCAGGGGATAGATAGCAATCAGCCCCAGCATTTT.

V usage is TRBV30 and J usage is TRBJ1-2, with D hard to call. Germline V gene sequence: CDR1 GTSNPN, CDR2 SVGIG (reference sequence). CDR3 size: 14 residues. The V and J ends lost 0 bases and 0 bases respectively, with 8 bases between them. CDR3 in amino acids: CAWSVHRANYGYTF. The CDR3 coding sequence is TGTGCCTGGAGTGTTCATCGTGCTAACTATGGCTACACCTTC.

V gene TRBV7-8 combines with J gene TRBJ2-7; D remains unclear. The V gene's germline CDR1 is SGHVS and CDR2 FQNEAQ. The CDR3 has 13 amino acids. V lost 1 base and J lost 9, with 13 bases in between. This CDR3 reads CASSLVGASGQYF. The CDR3 DNA reads as TGTGCCAGCAGCTTAGTTGGCGCCTCGGGGCAGTACTTC.

The chain employs TRBV5-6 and TRBJ1-3; D unclear. Germline assignment: CDR1 SGHDT and CDR2 YYEEEE. The ends were cut back, 4 bases at V and 4 bases at J, with 18 bases in the middle. This CDR3 spans 16 amino acids. The DNA for the CDR3 is TGTGCCAGCAGCCCGTATAGACGACCGGCGGGAAACACCATATATTTT. It specifies CASSPYRRPAGNTIYF.

This clonotype was detected a few times. The rearrangement joins TRBV29-1 to TRBJ2-7; TRBD1 agrees at 7 bases. The CDR3 is 12 residues long. Germline trimming cut 7 bases from V and 2 bases from J; bases unmatched to any gene: 5. Germline V gene lookup returns CDR1 SQVTM and CDR2 ANQGSEA. The CDR3 loop is CSARQGPYEQYF. DNA of the CDR3: TGCAGCGCAAGACAGGGCCCCTACGAGCAGTACTTC.

This rearrangement joins TRBV6-1 to TRBJ2-1; 7 nucleotides match TRBD2. Unmatched junction bases numbered 4, after V lost 11 bases and J lost 0 bases. Germline-derived CDR1 and CDR2 are MNHNS and SASEGT. The CDR3 covers 13 residues. CDR3 nucleotides: TGTGCCGTGCGGGGGAGCTCCTACAATGAGCAGTTCTTC. As protein: CAVRGSSYNEQFF.

The chain has TRBV7-9 and TRBJ2-7, with a weak D call TRBD1 (6 bases). V lost 5 bases, J lost 3 bases, and 14 bases lay in between. This CDR3 has 14 amino acids. Germline CDR1 is SEHNR and CDR2 is FQNEAQ (reference sequence). The CDR3 nucleotides are TGTGCCAGCAGCCTCGGGACATCCAACTACGAGCAGTACTTC. This encodes CASSLGTSNYEQYF.

The chain couples TRBV10-3 to TRBJ1-2; D is unclear. Germline V gene sequence: CDR1 ENHRY, CDR2 SYGVKD. The CDR3 runs 13 residues. V was cut by 4 bases and J by 4 bases, with 10 bases left in between. Here the CDR3 DNA reads TGTGCCATCAGTGGGCCGGGTGGCTATGGCTACACCTTC. Translating it yields CAISGPGGYGYTF.

The chain joins TRBV27 to TRBJ2-7, with 13 bases matching TRBD2. The CDR3 is 15 amino acids. Germline loops: CDR1 MNHEY, CDR2 SMNVEV (reference sequence). After removal of 3 bases from V and 5 bases from J, the junction contained 4 bases not matched to a gene. The CDR3: CASSFWTSGSNEQYF. As DNA, the CDR3 is TGTGCCAGCAGTTTTTGGACTAGCGGGAGTAACGAGCAGTACTTC.

The J gene is TRBJ1-5, the V gene TRBV25-1, with 7 bases fitting TRBD1. CDR1 and CDR2 from the germline V gene are MGHDK and SYGVNS. With V trimmed by 3 bases and J by 3 bases, 8 bases remained unmatched. CDR3 size: 16 residues. The CDR3 sequence: CASSDGRRGDNQPQHF. DNA for the CDR3: TGTGCCAGCAGTGATGGTCGCAGGGGGGACAATCAGCCCCAGCATTTT. The variable domain in full, with the rest retrieved from reference TRBV25-1 and TRBJ1-5, is EADIYQTPRYLVIGTGKKITLECSQTMGHDKMYWYQQDPGMELHLIHYSYGVNSTEKGDLSSESTVSRIRTEHFPLTLESARPSHTSQYLCASSDGRRGDNQPQHFGDGTRLSIL.

In nucleotides, the CDR3 is TGTGCCACCAGCAGAGATCGGGGCGGGAGCAGCTCCTACGAGCAGTACTTC. It specifies CATSRDRGGSSSYEQYF. J is TRBJ2-7 and V is TRBV15; 7 bases match TRBD2. Trimming cost V 0 bases and J 0 bases; bases outside gene matches: 8. This CDR3 is 17 amino acids long. Germline loops: CDR1 LNHNV, CDR2 YYDKDF (reference sequence).

The chain uses TRBV29-1 and TRBJ1-1; D remains ambiguous. This CDR3 is built from 12 residues. Trimming shortened V by 7 bases and J by 8 bases, and 17 bases separated the two germline ends. In germline, CDR1 is SQVTM, CDR2 ANQGSEA. This CDR3 is CSAASGNREAFF. CDR3 in DNA: TGCAGCGCCGCCTCCGGGAACCGAGAAGCTTTCTTT.

The chain employs TRBV27 and TRBJ1-2; 9 bases are a match to TRBD1. The CDR3 length is 15 residues. Germline V lookup: CDR1 MNHEY, CDR2 SMNVEV (reference sequence). The ends lost 4 bases at V and 4 bases at J; junction bases unmatched: 7. In DNA, the CDR3 is TGTGCCAGCAGTTCACAGGGGGCGGGTAGCTATGGCTACACCTTC. It codes for CASSSQGAGSYGYTF.

The chain's CDR3 is CASTRVTGSNYGYTF. For the CDR3, the DNA is TGTGCCAGCACACGGGTAACCGGGTCTAACTATGGCTACACCTTC. The chain has TRBV6-6 and TRBJ1-2; D uncertain. V was trimmed by 7 bases and J by 0 bases, leaving 15 bases between them. CDR1 is MNHNY and CDR2 is SVGAGI in the germline V gene (reference sequence). The CDR3 runs 15 residues.

This chain links TRBV5-4 with TRBJ2-7; the match to TRBD2 covers 10 bases. CDR3 length equals 14 residues. With V trimmed by 5 bases and J by 9 bases, 11 bases remained unmatched. Germline CDR1 reads SGHNT; CDR2 reads YYREEE (reference sequence). This CDR3 reads CASREGLAVQGQYF. The CDR3, as DNA: TGTGCCAGCAGAGAAGGACTAGCGGTTCAGGGGCAGTACTTC. Supplemented by reference TRBV5-4 and TRBJ2-7, the full variable domain reads ETGVTQSPTHLIKTRGQQVTLRCSSQSGHNTVSWYQQALGQGPQFIFQYYREEENGRGNFPPRFSGLQFPNYSSELNVNALELDDSALYLCASREGLAVQGQYFGPGTRLTVT.

The chain joins TRBV12-3 or TRBV12-4 to TRBJ1-2; possibly TRBD1 for D (6 bases). V was clipped by 5 bases and J by 4 bases, with 11 bases between them. The CDR3 loop spans 13 amino acids. The CDR3 loop is CASSTQGIYGYTF. The DNA of the CDR3 is TGTGCCAGCAGTACACAGGGAATCTATGGCTACACCTTC.